These T cell receptor beta chains were read from a single sample in a study of beta chain features in type 1 diabetes. The assay was immunoSEQ multiplex PCR, and TCRdb's table has in-frame clones only and misses some. The sample has about 44,000 clones, about half seen once. The sample taken for sequencing was Tregs from blood. These receptors originate from a woman under 30 in good health. CDR3s leave out the opening cysteine and the closing phenylalanine or tryptophan. Each record gives: CDR3 length, J gene, D gene, V gene, CDR3 protein. The D gene is left open where the match is weak.

len: 14
j_gene: TRBJ2-3
d_gene: .
v_gene: TRBV9
CDR3aa: ASSALNVGRTDTQY

len: 14
j_gene: TRBJ2-3
d_gene: TRBD2
v_gene: TRBV18
CDR3aa: ASSPSSGRATDTQY

len: 12
j_gene: TRBJ1-1
d_gene: TRBD1
v_gene: TRBV30
CDR3aa: AWSVTGGNTEAF

len: 9
j_gene: TRBJ1-3
d_gene: TRBD1
v_gene: TRBV25-1
CDR3aa: ATTQGRHIY

len: 13
j_gene: TRBJ1-5
d_gene: TRBD1
v_gene: TRBV6-6
CDR3aa: ASSYPGQLNQPQH

len: 11
j_gene: TRBJ1-5
d_gene: .
v_gene: TRBV2
CDR3aa: ASRWREEQPQH

len: 14
j_gene: TRBJ2-7
d_gene: .
v_gene: TRBV11-2
CDR3aa: ASSLAWSLSSYEQY

len: 11
j_gene: TRBJ1-5
d_gene: .
v_gene: TRBV5-1
CDR3aa: ASSLAGNQPQH

len: 12
j_gene: .
d_gene: .
v_gene: TRBV28
CDR3aa: ASSLEGLSYEQY

len: 13
j_gene: TRBJ2-7
d_gene: TRBD2
v_gene: TRBV10-3
CDR3aa: AISESLASNYEQY

len: 9
j_gene: TRBJ2-1
d_gene: .
v_gene: TRBV29-1
CDR3aa: SVAPTTEQF

len: 14
j_gene: TRBJ2-2
d_gene: TRBD1
v_gene: TRBV5-1
CDR3aa: ASSRQGNSNTGELF

len: 10
j_gene: TRBJ2-5
d_gene: .
v_gene: TRBV6-5
CDR3aa: ASSPGQETQY

len: 14
j_gene: TRBJ2-2
d_gene: TRBD1
v_gene: TRBV5-1
CDR3aa: ASSPPGQGSTGELF

len: 12
j_gene: TRBJ2-7
d_gene: .
v_gene: TRBV15
CDR3aa: ATSSRQGDYEQY

len: 11
j_gene: TRBJ1-5
d_gene: .
v_gene: TRBV29-1
CDR3aa: SVETGSNQPQH

len: 14
j_gene: TRBJ1-2
d_gene: TRBD1
v_gene: TRBV19
CDR3aa: ASSIRGQATSYGYT

len: 13
j_gene: TRBJ2-1
d_gene: .
v_gene: TRBV18
CDR3aa: ASSQPGGSYNEQF

len: 9
j_gene: TRBJ2-1
d_gene: .
v_gene: TRBV7-3
CDR3aa: ASSSSDEQF

len: 13
j_gene: TRBJ1-4
d_gene: .
v_gene: TRBV2
CDR3aa: ASSSNRATTEKLF

len: 12
j_gene: TRBJ2-7
d_gene: TRBD2
v_gene: TRBV2
CDR3aa: ASRRLAGGNEQY

len: 13
j_gene: TRBJ2-7
d_gene: TRBD2
v_gene: TRBV29-1
CDR3aa: SVAIASGTTYEQY

len: 13
j_gene: TRBJ1-1
d_gene: .
v_gene: TRBV6-5
CDR3aa: ASSYRSTVNTEAF

len: 11
j_gene: TRBJ2-7
d_gene: TRBD1
v_gene: TRBV2
CDR3aa: ASRLGQTHEQY

len: 15
j_gene: TRBJ2-7
d_gene: .
v_gene: TRBV18
CDR3aa: ASSPPNSLNPGYEQY

len: 14
j_gene: TRBJ1-5
d_gene: TRBD1
v_gene: TRBV19
CDR3aa: ASSLSGGASNQPQH

len: 11
j_gene: TRBJ2-5
d_gene: .
v_gene: TRBV30
CDR3aa: AWSSAAQETQY

len: 13
j_gene: TRBJ1-1
d_gene: .
v_gene: TRBV5-6
CDR3aa: ASSYWTALNTEAF

len: 10
j_gene: TRBJ2-1
d_gene: TRBD2
v_gene: TRBV30
CDR3aa: AWSPSSGYQF

len: 13
j_gene: TRBJ2-7
d_gene: TRBD2
v_gene: TRBV28
CDR3aa: ASSGMGLAVYEQY

len: 14
j_gene: TRBJ1-4
d_gene: TRBD1
v_gene: TRBV7-6
CDR3aa: ASSPGQGLPNEKLF

len: 10
j_gene: TRBJ2-2
d_gene: .
v_gene: TRBV7-9
CDR3aa: ASSPYTGELF

len: 16
j_gene: TRBJ1-1
d_gene: .
v_gene: TRBV18
CDR3aa: ASSPMTRGREMNTEAF

len: 14
j_gene: TRBJ1-5
d_gene: TRBD1
v_gene: TRBV7-9
CDR3aa: ASSRGTGDSNQPQH

len: 14
j_gene: TRBJ2-1
d_gene: TRBD2
v_gene: TRBV28
CDR3aa: ASSIFSGGRGYEQF

len: 10
j_gene: TRBJ2-3
d_gene: .
v_gene: TRBV5-5
CDR3aa: ASSTRTDTQY

len: 15
j_gene: TRBJ1-2
d_gene: TRBD1
v_gene: TRBV5-1
CDR3aa: ASSSGQGAPLAYGYT

len: 13
j_gene: TRBJ2-7
d_gene: TRBD2
v_gene: TRBV10-3
CDR3aa: AISDERGSAAVQY

len: 14
j_gene: TRBJ2-1
d_gene: TRBD2
v_gene: TRBV7-6
CDR3aa: ASSNLAGGPRNEQF

len: 14
j_gene: TRBJ2-3
d_gene: TRBD2
v_gene: TRBV30
CDR3aa: AWSLGLAGTTDTQY

len: 12
j_gene: TRBJ2-2
d_gene: .
v_gene: TRBV30
CDR3aa: AWDPGLSTGELF

len: 11
j_gene: TRBJ1-1
d_gene: .
v_gene: TRBV6-1
CDR3aa: ASSSDRNTEAF

len: 12
j_gene: TRBJ1-1
d_gene: TRBD1
v_gene: TRBV6-1
CDR3aa: ASSLTGPGTEAF

len: 12
j_gene: TRBJ2-7
d_gene: TRBD1
v_gene: TRBV6-5
CDR3aa: ASSRDRISYEQY

len: 13
j_gene: TRBJ2-1
d_gene: .
v_gene: TRBV5-5
CDR3aa: ASSLTGESYNEQF

len: 13
j_gene: TRBJ2-3
d_gene: .
v_gene: TRBV5-1
CDR3aa: ASSLAPTSEDTQY

len: 13
j_gene: TRBJ2-1
d_gene: TRBD2
v_gene: TRBV5-1
CDR3aa: ASSFLAGPYNEQF

len: 12
j_gene: TRBJ1-1
d_gene: .
v_gene: TRBV28
CDR3aa: ASSLIPGNTEAF

len: 10
j_gene: TRBJ2-5
d_gene: .
v_gene: TRBV7-2
CDR3aa: ASSPLGETQY

len: 15
j_gene: TRBJ2-3
d_gene: TRBD2
v_gene: TRBV4-3
CDR3aa: ASSQVAGTSLTDTQY

len: 13
j_gene: TRBJ2-1
d_gene: TRBD2
v_gene: TRBV30
CDR3aa: AWTTGLAGINEQF

len: 16
j_gene: TRBJ2-4
d_gene: TRBD2
v_gene: TRBV29-1
CDR3aa: SAGGMAGGPLAKNIQY

len: 12
j_gene: TRBJ1-3
d_gene: .
v_gene: TRBV6-6
CDR3aa: ASSTRGRGNTIY

len: 13
j_gene: TRBJ2-7
d_gene: TRBD1
v_gene: TRBV18
CDR3aa: ASSPGTGGSYEQY

len: 13
j_gene: TRBJ2-7
d_gene: TRBD1
v_gene: TRBV5-1
CDR3aa: ASSDRPGQSYEQY